These 14 T cell receptor beta chains share one sample of origin, sequenced in a study of Ad26.COV2.S vaccination and SARS-CoV-2 variants. Libraries were prepared by immunoSEQ multiplex PCR; TCRdb keeps only in-frame clonotypes and omits some of them. The top ten hold 5% of the sample, which has over 130,000 clones, just over 85% seen once. The specimen comprised peripheral blood, sampled after recovery from COVID-19. Receptor source: a human donor who had recovered from COVID-19.

This CDR3 is CASSQPPGGSYNEQFF. The CDR3 DNA is TGTGCCAGCAGCCAACCCCCCGGGGGGAGTTACAATGAGCAGTTCTTC. The chain recombines TRBV16 with TRBJ2-1; 7 nucleotides agree with TRBD2. Trimming cost V 2 bases and J 4 bases; bases outside gene matches: 8. Germline lookup yields CDR1 KGHSY and CDR2 FQNENV. The CDR3 contains 16 residues. Together with reference TRBV16 and TRBJ2-1, the CDR3 gives the full variable domain: GEEVAQTPKHLVRGEGQKAKLYCAPIKGHSYVFWYQQVLKNEFKFLISFQNENVFDETGMPKERFSAKCLPNSPCSLEIQATKLEDSAVYFCASSQPPGGSYNEQFFGPGTRLTVL.

The chain joins TRBV28 to TRBJ2-6; D not certain. The CDR3 extends over 15 amino acids. Germline lookup yields CDR1 MDHEN and CDR2 SYDVKM. Trimming removed 6 bases at V and 4 bases at J, with 13 bases between. The CDR3 loop reads CASRREGSGANVLTF. CDR3 in DNA: TGTGCCAGCAGACGCGAAGGCTCGGGGGCCAACGTCCTGACTTTC.

The CDR3 nucleotides are TGTGCCAGCAGCTTAGTTAGCACAGAGACCCAGTACTTC. Translation gives CASSLVSTETQYF. The chain combines TRBV5-5 with TRBJ2-5, with unresolved D. V lost 2 bases and J 4 bases, leaving 9 bases between the germline ends. CDR1 and CDR2 from the germline V gene are SGHKS and YYEKEE (reference sequence). There are 13 residues in the CDR3.

The V gene is TRBV10-2, the J gene TRBJ1-6, with D possibly TRBD1 on 6 matching bases. Trimming took off 6 bases at V and 12 bases at J, with 15 bases between the two ends. This CDR3 spans 13 amino acids. CDR1 WSHSY and CDR2 SAAADI come from the germline V gene. The CDR3 sequence is CASRDRLLEPLHF. CDR3 DNA: TGCGCCAGCAGAGACAGGCTATTGGAACCCCTCCACTTT.

In this sample, this clone turned up a few times. At one end, the junction sequence differs from germline, possibly due to a read error. This chain joins TRBV7-9 and TRBJ2-7; no firm D call. The CDR3 has 14 residues. Germline CDR1 is SEHNR and CDR2 is FQNEAQ (reference sequence). The CDR3 region is CASSGEGPSSEQYF. The CDR3 region has the DNA TGTGCCAGCAGCGGGGAAGGCCCTTCCTCCGAGCAGTACTTC.

The V and J genes are TRBV4-1 and TRBJ2-1, with a tentative D call TRBD1 (5 bases). V lost 0 bases and J 9 bases, leaving 9 bases between the germline ends. From germline, CDR1 is MGHRA and CDR2 YSYEKL. CDR3 length equals 13 residues. CDR3 sequence reads: CASSQDLGPEQFF. The CDR3 DNA follows: TGCGCCAGCAGCCAAGACTTGGGGCCTGAGCAGTTCTTC.

V is TRBV5-6 and J is TRBJ2-7; 10 bases map to TRBD1. Germline CDR1 and CDR2: SGHDT and YYEEEE. The CDR3 has 15 amino acids. The junction had 11 bases not matched to a gene; V was cut back by 4 bases and J by 7 bases. The CDR3 DNA sequence: TGTGCCAGCAGCGATGACAGGGGGCGAACTCAGGAGCAGTACTTC. This sequence encodes CASSDDRGRTQEQYF.

The rearrangement joins TRBV2 to TRBJ2-6; D possibly corresponds to TRBD1 (5 bases). The CDR3 loop spans 15 amino acids. V dropped 2 bases and J dropped 2 bases, with 7 bases sitting between them. From germline, CDR1 is SNHLY and CDR2 FYNNEI. The CDR3 loop reads CASSEQGTGANVLTF. CDR3 in DNA: TGTGCCAGCAGTGAACAGGGCACTGGGGCCAACGTCCTGACTTTC.

The V gene is TRBV30, the J gene TRBJ2-6, with 10 nucleotides matching TRBD1. The germline CDR1 and CDR2 sequences are GTSNPN and SVGIG (reference sequence). V was pared by 3 bases and J by 3 bases, with 5 bases of the junction left unmatched. This CDR3 contains 16 residues. CDR3 sequence reads: CAWSRDRGVGANVLTF. For the CDR3, the DNA is TGTGCCTGGAGCCGGGACAGGGGTGTTGGGGCCAACGTCCTGACTTTC.

The chain employs TRBV5-4 and TRBJ2-1; a possible D gene is TRBD2 (6 bases). The CDR3 has 12 amino acids. CDR1 is SGHNT, CDR2 YYREEE, per germline (reference sequence). In DNA, the CDR3 is TGTGCGTGGAGGGGATTAGACAATGAGCAGTTCTTC. Residues: CAWRGLDNEQFF.

V is TRBV6-2 or TRBV6-3 and J is TRBJ2-7; unclear D gene. CDR1 is MNHEY and CDR2 is SVGEGT in the germline V gene. This CDR3 spans 11 amino acids. V lost 6 bases and J lost 2, with 5 bases in between. The CDR3: CASSSTYEQYF. The CDR3 DNA sequence: TGTGCCAGCAGCTCTACCTACGAGCAGTACTTC.

V and J are TRBV7-8 and TRBJ2-4, with 7 bases fitting TRBD1. The CDR3 loop spans 15 amino acids. In germline, CDR1 is SGHVS, CDR2 FQNEAQ. With V trimmed by 4 bases and J by 4 bases, 7 bases remained unmatched. The CDR3 DNA follows: TGTGCCAGCAGCTCAAGTACAGGGGAAAAAAACATTCAGTACTTC. Translating it yields CASSSSTGEKNIQYF.

V and J are TRBV30 and TRBJ1-1; D perhaps matches TRBD1 (5 bases). Germline V gives CDR1 GTSNPN, CDR2 SVGIG (reference sequence). CDR3 size: 12 residues. The CDR3 is CAQRGGNTEAFF. The CDR3 DNA follows: TGTGCTCAAAGGGGTGGGAACACTGAAGCTTTCTTT.

The V call is TRBV18, the J call TRBJ2-4; weak D call: TRBD1 (6 bases). Trimming took off 6 bases at V and 1 base at J, with 16 bases between the two ends. CDR1 KGHSH and CDR2 LQKENI come from the germline V gene. The CDR3 loop spans 16 amino acids. CDR3 sequence reads: CASSGAGDYAKNIQYF. The CDR3 DNA sequence: TGTGCCAGCTCGGGCGCAGGGGATTATGCCAAAAACATTCAGTACTTC.